This is a list of T cell receptor beta chains from one sample in a study of blood T cell repertoires in COVID-19. Some clones are missing from TCRdb's copy, which holds only in-frame ones; the method was immunoSEQ multiplex PCR. Here the sample spans around 200,000 clones, around 84% being singletons. Sequencing was performed on peripheral blood. All receptors derive from a woman over 75 with acute or convalescent COVID-19. Each CDR3 is given with its conserved first and last residue. D genes are given only for firm matches. Some rows have no size entry. The others give once, few or many, or a class for an expanded clone.

TRBV24-1	TRBD2	TRBJ2-1	-	TGTGCCACCAGGGGACTAGCGGAAGACCAGAATGAGCAGTTCTTC	CATRGLAEDQNEQFF
TRBV10-3	TRBD1	TRBJ1-3	-	TGTGCCATCAGTGGGGGACAGGGCGGAAACACCATATATTTT	CAISGGQGGNTIYF
TRBV4-1	TRBD1	TRBJ1-1	-	TGCGCCAGCAGCCAAGTAGGGACAGGGATTGAAGCTTTCTTT	CASSQVGTGIEAFF
TRBV30	-	TRBJ2-7	-	TGTGCCTGGAGTGGGGGGGGCCTCTACGAGCAGTACTTC	CAWSGGGLYEQYF
TRBV5-5	TRBD2	TRBJ2-1	-	TGTGCCAGCAGCAAGTCCGGGACTAGCACTTACAATGAGCAGTTCTTC	CASSKSGTSTYNEQFF
TRBV2	TRBD1	TRBJ1-2	-	TGTGCCAGCGTAAGGGACAGACCTAACTATGGCTACACCTTC	CASVRDRPNYGYTF
TRBV6-2/TRBV6-3	-	TRBJ1-1	-	TGTGCCAGCAGTTACGGTCGGGAAACTGAAGCTTTCTTT	CASSYGRETEAFF
TRBV19	-	TRBJ1-3	-	TGTGCCAGTAGTATGGACAGAAGCTCTGGAAACACCATATATTTT	CASSMDRSSGNTIYF
TRBV3-1/TRBV3-2	-	TRBJ2-2	-	TGTGCCAGCAGCTTAGCGTCCCTCGGGACCGGGGAGCTGTTTTTT	CASSLASLGTGELFF
TRBV4-1	TRBD2	TRBJ2-3	-	TGCGCCAGCAGCCAGATAGCGGGAGTCCCAGATACGCAGTATTTT	CASSQIAGVPDTQYF
TRBV5-1	TRBD2	TRBJ2-1	-	TGCGCCAGCAGCTTGCGGCCAACGGGGGCGGGAGGGCCATACAATGAGCAGTTCTTC	CASSLRPTGAGGPYNEQFF
TRBV3-1/TRBV3-2	TRBD2	TRBJ2-7	-	TGTGCCAGCAGCCAACGCGGGGGGACCTACGAGCAGTACTTC	CASSQRGGTYEQYF
TRBV6-2/TRBV6-3	TRBD1	TRBJ1-1	-	TGTGCCAGCAGTTACTCGATCAGACAGGGGGCAATTGAAGCTTTCTTT	CASSYSIRQGAIEAFF
TRBV7-9	TRBD1	TRBJ2-4	-	TGTGCCAGCAGCCCAGACAGGGGCGGGGCCAAAAACATTCAGTACTTC	CASSPDRGGAKNIQYF
TRBV6-5	-	TRBJ1-5	-	TGTGCCAGCAGAAAGACGGGAAATCAGCCCCAGCATTTT	CASRKTGNQPQHF
TRBV5-1	TRBD1	TRBJ1-1	-	TGCGCCAGCAGCCCCATGACAGGGGGCGGCTCTGAAGCTTTCTTT	CASSPMTGGGSEAFF
TRBV11-2	-	TRBJ2-7	once	TGTGCCAGCAGCCCCGGTTTCCACGAGCAGTACTTC	CASSPGFHEQYF
TRBV2	TRBD2	TRBJ2-1	-	TGTGCCAGCAGTGGGACTAGCTACAATGAGCAGTTCTTC	CASSGTSYNEQFF
TRBV7-9	-	TRBJ1-6	-	TGTGCCAGCAGCCTGGGGGGACGGTCCTATAATTCACCCCTCCACTTT	CASSLGGRSYNSPLHF
TRBV19	TRBD1	TRBJ1-1	once	TGTGCCTGTCGATTGGGACAGATGAACACTGAAGCTTTCTTT	CACRLGQMNTEAFF
TRBV27	TRBD1	TRBJ1-6	-	TGTGCCAGCAGTCCGGGACAGCATAATTCACCCCTCCACTTT	CASSPGQHNSPLHF
TRBV29-1	-	TRBJ2-1	-	TGCAGCGTTGAAGCCAGGCCGACCCACAATGAGCAGTTCTTC	CSVEARPTHNEQFF
TRBV9	-	TRBJ2-1	-	TGTGCCAGCAGCGTCAGCGGAAGCTCCTACAATGAGCAGTTCTTC	CASSVSGSSYNEQFF
TRBV28	TRBD2	TRBJ2-3	once	TGTGCCAGCAGGCGGCTAAAAGGTAGCGGGAGATTTTCAACAGATACGCAGTATTTT	CASRRLKGSGRFSTDTQYF
TRBV12-3/TRBV12-4	-	TRBJ1-1	-	TGTGCCAGCAGTTCTACCACGAGGACTGAAGCTTTCTTT	CASSSTTRTEAFF
TRBV27	TRBD1	TRBJ1-3	-	TGTGCCAGCAGTCCCGGGGGGGTACAGGGGTACTCTGGAAACACCATATATTTT	CASSPGGVQGYSGNTIYF
TRBV6-2/TRBV6-3	TRBD1	TRBJ2-7	-	TGTGCCAGCAGTTACGGGACAGGTTGGGCCTCCTACGAGCAGTACTTC	CASSYGTGWASYEQYF
TRBV7-9	TRBD2	TRBJ2-1	-	TGTGCCAGCAGCTCGACTAGCGGGAGTTGGAGTGAGCAGTTCTTC	CASSSTSGSWSEQFF
TRBV10-3	TRBD2	TRBJ2-3	-	TGTGCCATCAGTATAGCGGGAGACACAGATACGCAGTATTTT	CAISIAGDTDTQYF
TRBV6-5	-	TRBJ1-2	-	TGTGCCAGCAGTCCCCCTGGGGCGTGGGGTGGCTACACCTTC	CASSPPGAWGGYTF
TRBV24-1	TRBD1	TRBJ2-5	-	TGTGCCACCAGTGCTAGACAGGGCAAAGTAGAAGAGACCCAGTACTTC	CATSARQGKVEETQYF
TRBV3-1/TRBV3-2	TRBD2	TRBJ2-1	-	TGTGCCAGCAGCCGGACTAGCGGGACGTACAATGAGCAGTTCTTC	CASSRTSGTYNEQFF
TRBV10-1	-	TRBJ2-1	-	TGCGCCAGCAGTGACAGGAGGAGCTCCTACAATGAGCAGTTCTTC	CASSDRRSSYNEQFF
TRBV12-5	-	TRBJ2-2	-	TGTGCTAGTGGTTTGTCGCGGACCGGGGAGCTGTTTTTT	CASGLSRTGELFF
TRBV7-8	-	TRBJ2-4	-	TGTGCCAGCAGCTTACCGGACATAGCCAAAAACATTCAGTACTTC	CASSLPDIAKNIQYF
TRBV30	-	TRBJ2-3	-	TGTGCCTGGAGTCGTAGCCTTTCTGAGGATACGCAGTATTTT	CAWSRSLSEDTQYF
TRBV28	TRBD1	TRBJ1-6	-	TGTGCCAGCAGCTGGACAGGGGTGGCCTATAATTCACCCCTCCACTTT	CASSWTGVAYNSPLHF
TRBV6-6	-	TRBJ2-7	-	TGTGCCAGCGGGCCAGGGCCCCACGAGCAGTACTTC	CASGPGPHEQYF
TRBV5-1	TRBD1	TRBJ2-1	-	TGCGCCAGCAGCCCCCAGGACAGGGAAATCGATGAGCAGTTCTTC	CASSPQDREIDEQFF
TRBV30	-	TRBJ2-1	-	TGTGCCTGGAGTCCACCGACAAAGAACAATGAGCAGTTCTTC	CAWSPPTKNNEQFF
TRBV3-1/TRBV3-2	-	TRBJ1-1	-	TGTGCCAGCAGCCAAGCAGGCGGGCCGACTGAAGCTTTCTTT	CASSQAGGPTEAFF
TRBV7-2	-	TRBJ2-2	once	TGTGCCACCCAGCTTAATCAAGGAGCCGTTACCGGGGAGCTGTTTTTT	CATQLNQGAVTGELFF
TRBV5-6	-	TRBJ1-2	-	TGTGCTACTAAAAAAAAGGGGTTCGACTATGGCTACACCTTC	CATKKKGFDYGYTF
TRBV10-3	TRBD1	TRBJ1-1	-	TGTGCCATCAGTGCTTCGGGACAGGGGGGCACTGAAGCTTTCTTT	CAISASGQGGTEAFF
TRBV12-3/TRBV12-4	-	TRBJ1-6	-	TGTGCCAGCAGTCCAATCCTAAATTCACCCCTCCACTTT	CASSPILNSPLHF
TRBV14	TRBD2	TRBJ2-1	-	TGTGCCAGCAGCCAACGCCCGGGACTAGCGGGAGGAGATGAGCAGTTCTTC	CASSQRPGLAGGDEQFF
TRBV19	TRBD1	TRBJ2-5	-	TGTGCCAGTAGTATACCGAGGACAGGGGGGTTTGAGACCCAGTACTTC	CASSIPRTGGFETQYF
TRBV2	-	TRBJ1-2	-	TGTGCCAGCAGTTACAGGGTGAGAGGCTACACCTTC	CASSYRVRGYTF
TRBV6-1	TRBD2	TRBJ2-7	-	TGTGCCAGCAGTGGTTTCCTGGGACTAGCGGGGCACTCCTACGAGCAGTACTTC	CASSGFLGLAGHSYEQYF
TRBV4-3	-	TRBJ1-2	-	TGCGCCAGCAGCCAAGGTACCAGGGGATATGGCTACACCTTC	CASSQGTRGYGYTF
TRBV3-1/TRBV3-2	-	TRBJ2-7	-	TGTGCCAGCAGCCCGAAGGGGGCCTACGAGCAGTACTTC	CASSPKGAYEQYF
TRBV9	-	TRBJ1-1	-	TGTGCCAGCAGCCCCCGCGGAAGTGTAGGGGTTGAAGCTTTCTTT	CASSPRGSVGVEAFF
TRBV20-1	-	TRBJ1-2	-	TGCAGTGCTAGTCCACCCGGGGTGATTAGAGGCTACACCTTC	CSASPPGVIRGYTF
TRBV28	-	TRBJ1-2	once	TGTGCCAGCAGTTTAGTGCGGGATTATGGCTACACCTTC	CASSLVRDYGYTF
TRBV21-1	-	TRBJ1-5	-	TGTGCCAGCAGCAAAGCCACAGGGTTGCGCGGCAATCAGCCCCAGCATTTT	CASSKATGLRGNQPQHF
TRBV18	TRBD2	TRBJ2-1	-	TGTGCCAGCTCACCCACTAGCGGGCACTCCTACAATGAGCAGTTCTTC	CASSPTSGHSYNEQFF
TRBV4-3	TRBD2	TRBJ2-7	-	TGCGCCAGCAGCCCCTCCCTAGCGGGAACGTACGAGCAGTACTTC	CASSPSLAGTYEQYF